This T cell receptor beta chain comes out of a study of blood T cell repertoires in COVID-19. Libraries were prepared by immunoSEQ multiplex PCR; TCRdb keeps only in-frame clonotypes and omits some of them. This sample carries about 320,000 clones, roughly 89% of them seen once, and the ten largest clones take approximately 4.7%. The clonotype was recovered from a man aged 55 to 69 who had recovered from COVID-19. The sample was PBMCs or T cells enriched from blood (not recorded which).

The CDR3 DNA follows: TGTGCCAGTAGTCAGGCAGGGTTTACCGGGGAGCTGTTTTTT. Residues: CASSQAGFTGELFF. V usage is TRBV19 and J usage is TRBJ2-2; perhaps TRBD1 as D (5 bases). The germline V gene has CDR1 LNHDA and CDR2 SQIVND (reference sequence). The CDR3 consists of 14 residues. Trimming shortened V by 5 bases and J by 5 bases, and 12 bases separated the two germline ends.